This T cell receptor beta chain is drawn from a study of early T cells in non-severe SARS-CoV-2 infection. Whole-study context: Unsorted whole-blood RNA was sequenced in bulk, leaving chains unpaired.

This clonotype was observed many times. The TCR library protocol attached unique molecular identifiers to the individual cDNA molecules. TCRdb redid the calling of the 5' RACE reads with MiXCR, one entry per CDR3 protein. The table includes some 30,000 distinct CDR3 sequences, approximately 9.2% detected once. The sequence was obtained from an adult who was a healthcare worker with PCR-confirmed SARS-CoV-2 infection or an uninfected control (not recorded which). The sequencing sample was made of whole blood.

The CDR3 region is CASSQVRGAGTEAFF. CDR3 nucleotide sequence: TGTGCCAGCAGCCAAGTCCGGGGCGCAGGGACTGAAGCTTTCTTT. The rearrangement links TRBV14 to TRBJ1-1; D is perhaps TRBD1 (5 bases). The germline V gene has CDR1 SGHDN and CDR2 FVKESK. The CDR3 loop spans 15 amino acids. V lost 1 base and J lost 5, with 14 bases in between.